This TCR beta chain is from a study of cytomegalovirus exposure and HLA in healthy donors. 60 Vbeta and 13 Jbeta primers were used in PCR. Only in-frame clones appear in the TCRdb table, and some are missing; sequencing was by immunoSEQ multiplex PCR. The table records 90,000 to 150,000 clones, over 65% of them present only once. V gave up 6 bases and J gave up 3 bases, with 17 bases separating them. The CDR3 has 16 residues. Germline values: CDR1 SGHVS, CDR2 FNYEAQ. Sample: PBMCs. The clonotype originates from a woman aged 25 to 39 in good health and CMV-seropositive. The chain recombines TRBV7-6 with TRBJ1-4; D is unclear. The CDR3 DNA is TGTGCCAGCAGTCCCGTGGCGGTTAGAGCTAATGAAAAACTGTTTTTT. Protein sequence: CASSPVAVRANEKLFF.